What follows is one T cell receptor (beta chain) and its context. Its antigen is currently unknown. TCRdb keeps only in-frame clones here, not all; method: immunoSEQ multiplex PCR. The sample has millions of clones, over 90% seen once. The sample comes from a study of shared clonotypes between healthy human individuals. Study-wide findings and caveats: Only blood samples were collected, and tissue repertoires likely differ.

The CDR3 is 18 residues long. J gave up 4 bases and V 6 bases, and 12 bases lay outside the gene matches. CDR1 is MRHNA and CDR2 is SNTAGT in the germline V gene. Sequenced input: naive CD4+ T cells from PBMCs. Subset denoted: CD45RA+ positively selected. This clonotype was obtained from a man between 18 and 35 years old in good health. Some clones in this sample may be carry-over from other donors' samples. V usage is TRBV6-4 and J usage is TRBJ2-2; 12 nucleotides line up with TRBD2. The CDR3 loop reads CASSSTSGRRMGTGELFF. The CDR3 DNA is TGTGCCAGCAGCTCCACTAGCGGGAGGAGGATGGGCACCGGGGAGCTGTTTTTT.